The clone carrying this T cell receptor (beta chain) was counted at least ten times. Its antigen remains unknown. This sample was taken from a study of CD8+CD57+ T cells in acquired aplastic anemia. The study's findings and limits: There were some 27 CD8+ CDR3 sequences that occurred in both patients and controls.

Both TCR beta VDJ combination and CDR3 sequence profiling were carried out. Genomic DNA was the template for this profiling. A single record per CDR3 protein comes from TCRdb applying MiXCR to the reads. The sample has around 190,000 distinct CDR3 sequences; around 50% are singletons. Trimming shortened V by 1 base and J by 6 bases, and 6 bases separated the two germline ends. Germline values: CDR1 SNHLY, CDR2 FYNNEI. The CDR3 loop spans 13 amino acids. This receptor was identified in a human donor in good health, serving as a control. The chain uses TRBV2 and TRBJ2-2, with D tentatively TRBD1 (6 bases). Sequencing was done on a sample of sorted CD4+, CD8+, or CD8+CD57+ T cells (not recorded which) from PBMCs. The CDR3 region has the DNA TGTGCCAGCAGTGAAGACAGGGCCGGGGAGCTGTTTTTT. Translating gives CASSEDRAGELFF.